This T cell receptor (beta chain) stems from a study of T-cell memory formation after mild COVID-19. V lost 8 bases, J lost 0 bases, and 10 bases lay in between. The CDR3 totals 14 residues. The V gene's germline CDR1 is LNHNV and CDR2 YYDKDF (reference sequence). One entry per CDR3 protein, called by TCRdb with MiXCR from the 5' RACE reads. The sample yields around 510,000 distinct CDR3 sequences, about 22% seen once. The chain has TRBV15 and TRBJ2-2; D may correspond to TRBD1 or TRBD2 (5 bases each). Sequencing input: PBMCs or a T cell subset sorted from them (not recorded which). This sequence was found in an adult woman who had mild COVID-19 (a few samples of this study predate the infection). Cell type and time point are not known. The CDR3 sequence is CATVRGSNTGELFF. In nucleotides, the CDR3 is TGTGCCACCGTGAGGGGCTCGAACACCGGGGAGCTGTTTTTT.